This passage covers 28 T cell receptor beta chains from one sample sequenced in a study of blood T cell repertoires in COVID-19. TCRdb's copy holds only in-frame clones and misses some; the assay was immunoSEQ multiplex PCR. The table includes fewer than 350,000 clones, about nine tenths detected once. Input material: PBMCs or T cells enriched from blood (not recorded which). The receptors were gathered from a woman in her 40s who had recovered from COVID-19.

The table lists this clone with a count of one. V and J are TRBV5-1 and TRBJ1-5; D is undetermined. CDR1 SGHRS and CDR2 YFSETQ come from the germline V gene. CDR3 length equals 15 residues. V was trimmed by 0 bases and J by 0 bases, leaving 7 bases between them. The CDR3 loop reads CASSLGDYSNQPQHF. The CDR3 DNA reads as TGCGCCAGCAGCTTGGGAGATTATAGCAATCAGCCCCAGCATTTT.

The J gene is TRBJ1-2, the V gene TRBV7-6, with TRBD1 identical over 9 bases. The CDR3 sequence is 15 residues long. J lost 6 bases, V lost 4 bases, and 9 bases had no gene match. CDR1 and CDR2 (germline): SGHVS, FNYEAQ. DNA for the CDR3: TGTGCCAGCAGCTCCGGGACAGGGAACGCGCATGGCTACACCTTC. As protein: CASSSGTGNAHGYTF.

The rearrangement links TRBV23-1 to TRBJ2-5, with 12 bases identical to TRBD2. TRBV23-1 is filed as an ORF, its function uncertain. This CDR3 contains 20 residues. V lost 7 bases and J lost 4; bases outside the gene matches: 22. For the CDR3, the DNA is TGCGCCAGCACCAGCCGCCTAGCGGGGGGGCTCCGTATTTTCACAGAGACCCAGTACTTC. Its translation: CASTSRLAGGLRIFTETQYF.

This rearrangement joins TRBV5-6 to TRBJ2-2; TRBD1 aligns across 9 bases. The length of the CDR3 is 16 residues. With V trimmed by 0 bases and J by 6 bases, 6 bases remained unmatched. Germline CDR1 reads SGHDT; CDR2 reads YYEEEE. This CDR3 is CASSLGDREASGELFF. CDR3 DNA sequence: TGTGCCAGCAGCTTGGGGGACAGGGAGGCCTCCGGGGAGCTGTTTTTT.

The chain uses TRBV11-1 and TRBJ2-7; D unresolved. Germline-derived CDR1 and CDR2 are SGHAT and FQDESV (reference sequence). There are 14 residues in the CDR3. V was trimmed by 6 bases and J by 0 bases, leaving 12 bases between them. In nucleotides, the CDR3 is TGTGCCAGCAGTGTTCGGGTTTCCTCCTACGAGCAGTACTTC. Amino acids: CASSVRVSSYEQYF.

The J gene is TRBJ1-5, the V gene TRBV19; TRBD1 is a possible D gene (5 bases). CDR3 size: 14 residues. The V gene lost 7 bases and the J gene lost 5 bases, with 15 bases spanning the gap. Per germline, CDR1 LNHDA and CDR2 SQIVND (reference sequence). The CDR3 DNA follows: TGTGCCAGTACCCTGGGGGGAATCTATCAGCCCCAGCATTTT. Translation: CASTLGGIYQPQHF.

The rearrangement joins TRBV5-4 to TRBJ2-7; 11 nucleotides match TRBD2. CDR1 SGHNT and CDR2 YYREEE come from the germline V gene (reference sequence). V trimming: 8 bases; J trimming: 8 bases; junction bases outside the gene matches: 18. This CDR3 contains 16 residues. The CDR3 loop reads CASSSKTSGNLVQQYF. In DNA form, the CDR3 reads TGTGCCAGTTCCTCGAAGACTAGCGGGAACCTAGTTCAGCAGTACTTC.

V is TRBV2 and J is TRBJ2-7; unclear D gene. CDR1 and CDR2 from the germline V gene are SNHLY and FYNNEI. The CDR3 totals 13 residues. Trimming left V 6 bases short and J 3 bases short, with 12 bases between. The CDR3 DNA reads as TGTGCCAGCAGCGAGAGTCGGAGCTACGAGCAGTACTTC. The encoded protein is CASSESRSYEQYF.

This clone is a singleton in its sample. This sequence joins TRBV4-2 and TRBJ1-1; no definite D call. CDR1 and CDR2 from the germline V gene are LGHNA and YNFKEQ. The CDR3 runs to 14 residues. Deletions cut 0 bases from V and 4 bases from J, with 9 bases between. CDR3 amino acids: CASSQDPAGTEAFF. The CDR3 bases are TGTGCCAGCAGCCAAGATCCGGCGGGCACTGAAGCTTTCTTT.

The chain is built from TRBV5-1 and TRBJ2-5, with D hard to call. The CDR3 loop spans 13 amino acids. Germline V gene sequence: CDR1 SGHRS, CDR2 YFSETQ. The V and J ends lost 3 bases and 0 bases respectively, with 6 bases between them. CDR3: CASSSQNQETQYF. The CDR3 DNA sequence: TGCGCCAGCAGCTCCCAGAACCAAGAGACCCAGTACTTC.

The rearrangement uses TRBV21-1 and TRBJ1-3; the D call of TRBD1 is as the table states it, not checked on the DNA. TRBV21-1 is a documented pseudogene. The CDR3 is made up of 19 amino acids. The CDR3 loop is CASSPQDRDDPRSGNTIYF. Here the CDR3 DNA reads TGTGCCAGCAGCCCCCAGGACAGGGACGACCCCCGCTCTGGAAACACCATATATTTT.

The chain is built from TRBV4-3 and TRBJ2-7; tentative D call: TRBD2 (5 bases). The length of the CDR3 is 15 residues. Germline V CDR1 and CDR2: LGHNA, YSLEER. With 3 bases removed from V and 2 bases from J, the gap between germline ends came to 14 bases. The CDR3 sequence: CASSHSAGGAYEQYF. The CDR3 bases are TGCGCCAGCAGCCACTCTGCGGGCGGAGCCTACGAGCAGTACTTC.

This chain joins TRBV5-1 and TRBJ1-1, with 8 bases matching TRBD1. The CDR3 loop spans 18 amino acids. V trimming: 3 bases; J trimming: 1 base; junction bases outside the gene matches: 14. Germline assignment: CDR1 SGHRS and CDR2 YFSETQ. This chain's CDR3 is CASSSRTGNLRANTEAFF. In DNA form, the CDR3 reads TGCGCCAGCAGCTCCCGGACAGGGAATCTGAGGGCGAACACTGAAGCTTTCTTT.

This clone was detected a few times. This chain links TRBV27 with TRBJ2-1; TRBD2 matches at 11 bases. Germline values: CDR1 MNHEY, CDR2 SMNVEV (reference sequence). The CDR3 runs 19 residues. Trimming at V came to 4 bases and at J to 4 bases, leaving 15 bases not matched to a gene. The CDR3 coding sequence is TGTGCCAGCAGTTGGTTGGGACTAGCGGTCCCCAGAGCATACAATGAGCAGTTCTTC. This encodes CASSWLGLAVPRAYNEQFF.

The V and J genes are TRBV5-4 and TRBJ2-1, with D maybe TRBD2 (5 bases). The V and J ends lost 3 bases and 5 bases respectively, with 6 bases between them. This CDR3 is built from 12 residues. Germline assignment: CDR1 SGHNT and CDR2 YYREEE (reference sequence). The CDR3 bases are TGTGCCAGCAGCTCGGAGGACAATGAGCAGTTCTTC. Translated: CASSSEDNEQFF.

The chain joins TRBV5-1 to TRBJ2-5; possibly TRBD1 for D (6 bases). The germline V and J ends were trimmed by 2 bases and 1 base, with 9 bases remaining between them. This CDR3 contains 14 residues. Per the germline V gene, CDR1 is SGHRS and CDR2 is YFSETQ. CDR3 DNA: TGCGCCAGCAGCTTCGGACAGATCCAAGAGACCCAGTACTTC. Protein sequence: CASSFGQIQETQYF.

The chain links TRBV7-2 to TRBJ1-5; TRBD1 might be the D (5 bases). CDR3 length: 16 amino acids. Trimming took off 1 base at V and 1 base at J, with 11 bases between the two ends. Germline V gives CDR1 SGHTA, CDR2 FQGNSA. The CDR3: CASSLGFDRSNQPQHF. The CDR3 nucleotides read TGTGCCAGCAGCTTAGGTTTTGACAGAAGCAATCAGCCCCAGCATTTT.

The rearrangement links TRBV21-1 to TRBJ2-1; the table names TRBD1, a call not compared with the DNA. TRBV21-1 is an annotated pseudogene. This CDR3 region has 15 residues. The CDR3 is CASSKARQADNEQFF. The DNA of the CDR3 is TGTGCCAGCAGCAAAGCCCGACAGGCTGACAATGAGCAGTTCTTC.

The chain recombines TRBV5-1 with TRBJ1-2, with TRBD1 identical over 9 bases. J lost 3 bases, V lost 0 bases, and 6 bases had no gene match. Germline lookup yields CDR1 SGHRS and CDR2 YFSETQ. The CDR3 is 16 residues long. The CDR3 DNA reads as TGCGCCAGCAGCTTGGTACAGGGGGCCTGGGACTATGGCTACACCTTC. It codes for CASSLVQGAWDYGYTF.

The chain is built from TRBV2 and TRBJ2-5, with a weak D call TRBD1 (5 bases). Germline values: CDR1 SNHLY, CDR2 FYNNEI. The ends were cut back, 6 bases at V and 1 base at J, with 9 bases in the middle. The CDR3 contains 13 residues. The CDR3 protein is CASRRQPQETQYF. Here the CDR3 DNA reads TGTGCCAGCAGAAGACAGCCCCAAGAGACCCAGTACTTC.

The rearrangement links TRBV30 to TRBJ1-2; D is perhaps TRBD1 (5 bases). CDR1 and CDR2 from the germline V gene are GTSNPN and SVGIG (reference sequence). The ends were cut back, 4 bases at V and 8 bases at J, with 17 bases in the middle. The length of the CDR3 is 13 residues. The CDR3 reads CAWTFRQGGGYTF. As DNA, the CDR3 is TGTGCCTGGACCTTTAGGCAGGGAGGCGGCTACACCTTC.

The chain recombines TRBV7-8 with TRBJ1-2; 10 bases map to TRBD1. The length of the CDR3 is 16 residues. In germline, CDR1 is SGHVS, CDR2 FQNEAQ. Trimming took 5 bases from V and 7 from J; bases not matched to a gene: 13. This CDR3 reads CASSPNEGQGSSGYTF. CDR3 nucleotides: TGTGCCAGCAGCCCGAACGAGGGACAGGGGTCCTCTGGCTACACCTTC. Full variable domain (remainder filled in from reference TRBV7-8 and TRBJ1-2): GAGVSQSPRYKVAKRGQDVALRCDPISGHVSLFWYQQALGQGPEFLTYFQNEAQLDKSGLPSDRFFAERPEGSVSTLKIQRTQQEDSAVYLCASSPNEGQGSSGYTFGSGTRLTVV.

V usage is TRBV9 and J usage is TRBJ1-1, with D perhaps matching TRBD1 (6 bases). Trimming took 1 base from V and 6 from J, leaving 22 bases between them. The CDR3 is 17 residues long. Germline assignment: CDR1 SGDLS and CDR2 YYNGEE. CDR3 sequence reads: CASSVSLVQGTMAEAFF. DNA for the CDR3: TGTGCCAGCAGCGTATCTCTGGTGCAGGGGACTATGGCTGAAGCTTTCTTT.

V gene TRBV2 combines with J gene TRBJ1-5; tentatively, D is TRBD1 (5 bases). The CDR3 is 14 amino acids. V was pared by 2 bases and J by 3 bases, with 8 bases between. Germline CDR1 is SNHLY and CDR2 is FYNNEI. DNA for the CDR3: TGTGCCAGCAGTGAAAGCAGGGTCAATCAGCCCCAGCATTTT. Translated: CASSESRVNQPQHF. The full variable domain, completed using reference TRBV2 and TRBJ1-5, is EPEVTQTPSHQVTQMGQEVILRCVPISNHLYFYWYRQILGQKVEFLVSFYNNEISEKSEIFDDQFSVERPDGSNFTLKIRSTKLEDSAMYFCASSESRVNQPQHFGDGTRLSIL.

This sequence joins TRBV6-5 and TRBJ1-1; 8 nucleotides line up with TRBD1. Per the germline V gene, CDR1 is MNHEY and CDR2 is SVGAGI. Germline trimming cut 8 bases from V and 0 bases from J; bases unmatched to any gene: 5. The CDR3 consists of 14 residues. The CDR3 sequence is CASARTGMNTEAFF. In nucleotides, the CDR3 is TGTGCCAGCGCCAGGACAGGGATGAACACTGAAGCTTTCTTT.

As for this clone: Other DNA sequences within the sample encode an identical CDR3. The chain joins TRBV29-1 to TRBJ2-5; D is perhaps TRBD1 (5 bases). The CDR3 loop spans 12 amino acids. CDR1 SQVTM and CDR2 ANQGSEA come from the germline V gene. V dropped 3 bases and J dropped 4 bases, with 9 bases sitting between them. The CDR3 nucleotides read TGCAGCGTTGAGCAGGGCCGAGAGACCCAGTACTTC. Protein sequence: CSVEQGRETQYF.

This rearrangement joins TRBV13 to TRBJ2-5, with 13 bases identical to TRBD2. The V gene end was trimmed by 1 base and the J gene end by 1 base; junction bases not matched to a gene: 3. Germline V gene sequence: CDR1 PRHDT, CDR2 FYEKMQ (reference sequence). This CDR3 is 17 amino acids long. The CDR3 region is CASSLVGLAGTQETQYF. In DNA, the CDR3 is TGTGCCAGCAGCTTAGTGGGACTAGCGGGGACCCAAGAGACCCAGTACTTC.

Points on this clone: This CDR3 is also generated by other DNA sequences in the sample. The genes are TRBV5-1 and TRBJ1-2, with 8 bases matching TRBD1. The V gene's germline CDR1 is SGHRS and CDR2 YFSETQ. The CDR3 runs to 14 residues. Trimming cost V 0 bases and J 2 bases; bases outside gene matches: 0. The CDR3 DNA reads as TGCGCCAGCAGCTTGGGGACAGGGAACTATGGCTACACCTTC. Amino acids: CASSLGTGNYGYTF. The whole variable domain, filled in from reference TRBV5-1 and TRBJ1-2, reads KAGVTQTPRYLIKTRGQQVTLSCSPISGHRSVSWYQQTPGQGLQFLFEYFSETQRNKGNFPGRFSGRQFSNSRSEMNVSTLELGDSALYLCASSLGTGNYGYTFGSGTRLTVV.